A selection of T cell receptor beta chains follows, all from one sample in a study of spatial heterogeneity in lung cancer. One entry per CDR3 protein, called by TCRdb with MiXCR from the 5' RACE reads. The sample has about 100,000 distinct CDR3 sequences; roughly a fifth are singletons. The sequencing used PBMCs, collected at follow-up. These TCRs come from a male donor with early-stage non-small cell lung cancer. Both conserved end residues are part of each CDR3. A D gene is named only where the DNA matches it firmly. Rows may omit the clone size; those that give it use once, few, many or a size class.

size,D,J,V,DNA,CDR3
.,TRBD2,TRBJ2-4,TRBV24-1,TGTGCCACCGGGAGGGGCGGCGAAAACATTCAGTACTTC,CATGRGGENIQYF
few,.,TRBJ2-5,TRBV6-5,TGTGCCAGCAGAAACAGCCGGGGGACCCAGTACTTC,CASRNSRGTQYF
.,.,TRBJ2-3,TRBV3-1,TGTGCCAGCAGCCAAGCCTCTAACACAGATACGCAGTATTTT,CASSQASNTDTQYF
many,.,TRBJ1-2,TRBV6-2/TRBV6-3,TGTGCCAGCAGTTACCTATTTAACAGGAGATCTAACTATGGCTACACCTTC,CASSYLFNRRSNYGYTF
.,.,TRBJ2-7,TRBV27,TGTGCCAGCAGTTTAAATGTCAGGGGTGGCGAGCAGTACTTC,CASSLNVRGGEQYF
.,.,TRBJ2-1,TRBV7-9,TGTGCCAGCAGCTTATCTTCTGAGACTTACAATGAGCAGTTCTTC,CASSLSSETYNEQFF
.,.,TRBJ2-7,TRBV6-5,TGTGCCAGCAGTTACTCCGAGACAGGCCCCTACGAGCAGTACTTC,CASSYSETGPYEQYF
.,TRBD1,TRBJ2-7,TRBV20-1,TGCAGTGCTAGCCTCGGGACAGGGGGTAGATTCAGCGAGCAGTACTTC,CSASLGTGGRFSEQYF
many,TRBD1,TRBJ2-5,TRBV5-5,TGTGCCAGCAGCGCTCGCGGGGGCGGGACAGGGGAAGAGACCCAGTACTTC,CASSARGGGTGEETQYF
many,.,TRBJ2-1,TRBV20-1,TGCAGTGCTAGACAGCCGCTGTACAATGAGCAGTTCTTC,CSARQPLYNEQFF
.,.,TRBJ2-1,TRBV10-1,TGCGCCAGCAGAACTACCGTTTACAGGGTCTTTGTTGAGGAGTTCTTC,CASRTTVYRVFVEEFF
few,.,TRBJ2-7,TRBV27,TGTGCCAGCAGGGAAGGGGGGCGCGACGAGCAGTACTTC,CASREGGRDEQYF
few,.,TRBJ1-1,TRBV2,TGTGCCAGCAGTCAGGTCACTGAAGCTTTCTTT,CASSQVTEAFF
many,TRBD1,TRBJ2-5,TRBV28,TGTGCCAGCAGTGCAGCCGGGACAGGGGGCGAAGAGACCCAGTACTTC,CASSAAGTGGEETQYF
.,TRBD1,TRBJ1-3,TRBV12-3/TRBV12-4,TGTGCCAGCAGCAACGCCGACAGGGTCTCTGGAAACACCATATATTTT,CASSNADRVSGNTIYF
few,.,TRBJ2-7,TRBV7-9,TGTGCCAGCAGCTTATTAACGGACGAGCAGTACTTC,CASSLLTDEQYF
many,.,TRBJ2-3,TRBV5-1,TGCGCCAGCAGCCCCCCCAACCTGGACACTACGCAGTATTTT,CASSPPNLDTTQYF
few,TRBD1,TRBJ2-3,TRBV20-1,TGCAGTGCCCTCAGAAGGGACAGTAGCACAGATACGCAGTATTTT,CSALRRDSSTDTQYF
.,.,TRBJ1-4,TRBV5-1,TGCGCCAGCAGCTTGGCCCCAGCAGGGGCTAATGAAAAACTGTTTTTT,CASSLAPAGANEKLFF
few,.,TRBJ1-1,TRBV20-1,TGCAGTGCTAGAGTCTTTGAGGAGAACACTGAAGCTTTCTTT,CSARVFEENTEAFF
.,TRBD1,TRBJ2-5,TRBV7-8,TGTGCCAGCAGCTTGAGGGGTTGGACAGGGGCCGGGCAAGAGACCCAGTACTTC,CASSLRGWTGAGQETQYF
few,.,TRBJ1-1,TRBV23-1,TGCGCCAGCAGTCACCGACGGCAGGGGGAAGCTTTCTTT,CASSHRRQGEAFF
.,TRBD1,TRBJ1-4,TRBV4-1,TGCGCCAGCAGCCTGAACAGGGGCAGTGGAAATGAAAAACTGTTTTTT,CASSLNRGSGNEKLFF
few,.,TRBJ1-2,TRBV6-2/TRBV6-3,TGTGCCAGCACTGAGGTTTTAGAGGAGGCGTATGGCTACACCTTC,CASTEVLEEAYGYTF
many,.,TRBJ2-7,TRBV11-2,TGTGCCAGCAGCTTCACCAGCGGCACCTACGAGCAGTACTTC,CASSFTSGTYEQYF
few,.,TRBJ2-2,TRBV27,TGTGCCAGCAGTCGTCCGGAAGGGGAGCTGTTTTTT,CASSRPEGELFF
few,TRBD1,TRBJ1-1,TRBV20-1,TGCAGTGCTAGCGCGTTGGTCAGGGGGGCTTTCTTT,CSASALVRGAFF
.,TRBD1,TRBJ2-1,TRBV6-1,TGTGCCAGCCAGGGACAGGGGAACAATGAGCAGTTCTTC,CASQGQGNNEQFF
.,TRBD1,TRBJ2-7,TRBV20-1,TGCAGTGCGAGAGGGGGCTCACCTCCCTACGAGCAGTACTTC,CSARGGSPPYEQYF
.,.,TRBJ2-7,TRBV20-1,TGCAGTGCAGGGCCCCAATCCCGCGAGCAGTACTTC,CSAGPQSREQYF
.,.,TRBJ1-1,TRBV20-1,TGCAGTGCTAGTAACGGGGACACTGAAGCTTTCTTT,CSASNGDTEAFF
.,.,TRBJ1-5,TRBV20-1,TGCAGTGCTAGAGGGCAGGACAATCAGCCCCAGCATTTT,CSARGQDNQPQHF
many,.,TRBJ2-7,TRBV5-1,TGCGCCAGCAGCTTGGTAGGGCGGTCCTACGAGCAGTACTTC,CASSLVGRSYEQYF
.,.,TRBJ2-3,TRBV20-1,TGCAGTGCTGTGGGACCGGAAATTACAGATACGCAGTATTTT,CSAVGPEITDTQYF
few,.,TRBJ2-1,TRBV6-5,TGTGCCAGCAGTGCCCCGGGTCCCGAGCAGTTCTTC,CASSAPGPEQFF
.,.,TRBJ1-2,TRBV4-3,TGCGCCAGCAGCCAAGATGGGAATAACTATGGCTACACCTTC,CASSQDGNNYGYTF
few,.,TRBJ1-1,TRBV7-6,TGTGCCAGCAGTCAACAGGGTTATACTGAAGCTTTCTTT,CASSQQGYTEAFF
.,TRBD1,TRBJ1-1,TRBV20-1,TGCAGTGCTAGATTTCTCGGACAGGGGGCTGAAGCTTTCTTT,CSARFLGQGAEAFF
.,TRBD2,TRBJ2-1,TRBV10-1,TGCGCCAGCAGTGAGTCAGGGCTAGCGGGTATTGGGGAGCAGTTCTTC,CASSESGLAGIGEQFF
.,.,TRBJ2-5,TRBV5-4,TGTGCCAGCAGCTTGTGGGAGGAGACCCAGTACTTC,CASSLWEETQYF
.,.,TRBJ1-1,TRBV6-5,TGTGCCAGCAGTTACCCGGCCAGCCGGCAAGCTTTCTTT,CASSYPASRQAFF
few,TRBD1,TRBJ1-2,TRBV6-5,TGTGCCAGCAGCAGGCGGGACAGGGGTAGCTATGGCTACACCTTC,CASSRRDRGSYGYTF
.,TRBD1,TRBJ2-1,TRBV20-1,TGCAGTGCTTCTTTCCGGGACAGGGGGCTCGGTGAGCAGTTCTTC,CSASFRDRGLGEQFF
.,.,TRBJ1-6,TRBV19,TGTGCCAGTAGTATACTAGACACTAATTCACCCCTCCACTTT,CASSILDTNSPLHF